These T cell receptor beta chains were read from a single sample in a study of blood T cell repertoires in COVID-19. Generated by immunoSEQ multiplex PCR, the TCRdb table keeps only in-frame clones and is missing some. The sample includes tens of thousands of clones, around 83% of them seen just once. Sequencing used peripheral blood. The receptors shown here come from a man between 65 and 79 years old with active COVID-19. The CDR3 runs from the conserved cysteine through the conserved F or W. D genes are given only for firm matches. Clone size appears in some rows only: once, few, many, or a class for an expanded clone.

size	J	V	D	DNA	CDR3
NA	TRBJ2-5	TRBV5-1	NA	TGCGCCAGCAGCTTGGTCAGGGAAGTCCAAGAGACCCAGTACTTC	CASSLVREVQETQYF
NA	TRBJ1-5	TRBV2	NA	TGTGCCAGCAGTGTCGGTTATAGCAATCAGCCCCAGCATTTT	CASSVGYSNQPQHF
few	TRBJ2-5	TRBV9	NA	TGTGCCAGCAGCGTAGTTCTCCCCGGGACCCAGTACTTC	CASSVVLPGTQYF
NA	TRBJ2-3	TRBV6-4	NA	TGTGCCAGCAGTGTCCGCGAAACAGATACGCAGTATTTT	CASSVRETDTQYF
NA	TRBJ1-2	TRBV25-1	TRBD1	TGTGCCAGCAGTGAATGGGGGATGGGACAGGGCTATGGCTACACCTTC	CASSEWGMGQGYGYTF
NA	TRBJ2-3	TRBV7-8	TRBD2	TGTGCCAGCAGCTATAGACTAGCGGGCCTCACAGATACGCAGTATTTT	CASSYRLAGLTDTQYF
NA	TRBJ2-7	TRBV7-3	NA	TGTGCCAGCAGCTTGAGAGGGGGGGCCTCCGACAGCTCCTACGAGCAGTACTTC	CASSLRGGASDSSYEQYF
NA	TRBJ2-1	TRBV7-7	TRBD2	TGTGCTAGCAGCTTAGCGGGACTAGCGGGAGGAAATGAGCAGTTCTTC	CASSLAGLAGGNEQFF
NA	TRBJ1-6	TRBV5-1	TRBD1	TGCGCCAGCAGCTTGGTGGGCGACAGGGGACAGTCACCCCTCCACTTT	CASSLVGDRGQSPLHF
NA	TRBJ2-1	TRBV19	TRBD1	TGTGCCAGTAGTTTGGCAGGGGGAGTCAATGAGCAGTTCTTC	CASSLAGGVNEQFF
once	TRBJ1-1	TRBV29-1	TRBD1	TGCAGCGCCAAGCAGGGGGGCACTGAAGCTTTCTTT	CSAKQGGTEAFF
few	TRBJ1-3	TRBV3-1/TRBV3-2	NA	TGTGCCAGCAGCCCCCGAGCGTCGGGAAACACCATATATTTT	CASSPRASGNTIYF
once	TRBJ2-7	TRBV28	TRBD1	TGTGCCAGCAGTTTAACAGGGGGCGCTTACGAGCAGTACTTC	CASSLTGGAYEQYF
NA	TRBJ2-7	TRBV29-1	TRBD1	TGCAGCGTTGAAGGCCTCTCAGGGGGCTACGAGCAGTACTTC	CSVEGLSGGYEQYF
NA	TRBJ2-2	TRBV24-1	NA	TGTGCCACCAGTGATTTGCCCCAGGGGCACACCGGGGAGCTGTTTTTT	CATSDLPQGHTGELFF
NA	TRBJ1-1	TRBV10-1	TRBD1	TGCGCCAGCAGTGAGCTTGGGGACAGGGACGCTGAAGCTTTCTTT	CASSELGDRDAEAFF
NA	TRBJ1-6	TRBV5-1	NA	TGCGCCAGCAGCCCATTGGCCAGGGATAACACTTCACCCCTCCACTTT	CASSPLARDNTSPLHF